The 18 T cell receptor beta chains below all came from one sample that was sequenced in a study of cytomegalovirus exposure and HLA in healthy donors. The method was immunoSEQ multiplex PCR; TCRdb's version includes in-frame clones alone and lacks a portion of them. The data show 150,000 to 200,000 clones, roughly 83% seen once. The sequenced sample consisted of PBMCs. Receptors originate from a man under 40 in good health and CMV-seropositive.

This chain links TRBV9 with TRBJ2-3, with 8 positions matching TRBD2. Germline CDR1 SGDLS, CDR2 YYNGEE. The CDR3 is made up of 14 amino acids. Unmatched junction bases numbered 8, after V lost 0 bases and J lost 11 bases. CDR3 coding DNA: TGTGCCAGCAGCGTAGACGGGAGGGGTATCGAGCAGTATTTT. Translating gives CASSVDGRGIEQYF.

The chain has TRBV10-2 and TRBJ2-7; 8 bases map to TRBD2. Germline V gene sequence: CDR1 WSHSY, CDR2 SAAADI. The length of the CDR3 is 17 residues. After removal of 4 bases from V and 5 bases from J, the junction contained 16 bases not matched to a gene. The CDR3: CASSGSLRGGLVDEQYF. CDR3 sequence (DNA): TGCGCCAGCAGTGGGTCCCTACGGGGGGGGCTGGTAGACGAGCAGTACTTC.

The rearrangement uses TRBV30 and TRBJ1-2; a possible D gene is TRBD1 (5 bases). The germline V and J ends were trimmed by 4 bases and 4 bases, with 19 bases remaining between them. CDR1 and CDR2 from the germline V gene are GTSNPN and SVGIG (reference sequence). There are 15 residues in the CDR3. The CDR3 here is CAWNAGPQAIYGYTF. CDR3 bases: TGTGCCTGGAACGCTGGGCCACAGGCCATCTATGGCTACACCTTC.

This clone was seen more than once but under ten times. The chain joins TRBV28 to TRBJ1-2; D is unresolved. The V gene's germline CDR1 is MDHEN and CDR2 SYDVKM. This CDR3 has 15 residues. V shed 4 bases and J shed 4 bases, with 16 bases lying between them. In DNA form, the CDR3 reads TGTGCCAGCAGTTGGGCAACAACAGCTTTCTATGGCTACACCTTC. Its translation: CASSWATTAFYGYTF.

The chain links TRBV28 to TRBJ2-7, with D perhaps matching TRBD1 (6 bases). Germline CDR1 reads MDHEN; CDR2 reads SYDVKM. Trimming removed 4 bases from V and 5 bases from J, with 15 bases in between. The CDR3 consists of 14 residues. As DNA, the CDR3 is TGTGCCAGCAGTTCCCCGGAGCACAGGGACGAGCAGTACTTC. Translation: CASSSPEHRDEQYF.

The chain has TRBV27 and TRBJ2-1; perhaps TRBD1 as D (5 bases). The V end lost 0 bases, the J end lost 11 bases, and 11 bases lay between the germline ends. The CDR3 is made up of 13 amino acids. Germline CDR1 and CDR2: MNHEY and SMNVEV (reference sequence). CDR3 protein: CASSLSGPTKQFF. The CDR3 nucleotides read TGTGCCAGCAGTTTATCGGGGCCTACCAAGCAGTTCTTC.

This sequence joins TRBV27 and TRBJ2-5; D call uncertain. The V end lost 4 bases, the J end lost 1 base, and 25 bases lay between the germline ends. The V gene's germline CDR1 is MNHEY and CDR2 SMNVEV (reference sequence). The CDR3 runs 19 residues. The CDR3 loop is CASSSPVVRSAQLQETQYF. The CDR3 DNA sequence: TGTGCCAGCAGTTCACCAGTTGTTCGGAGCGCACAACTCCAAGAGACCCAGTACTTC.

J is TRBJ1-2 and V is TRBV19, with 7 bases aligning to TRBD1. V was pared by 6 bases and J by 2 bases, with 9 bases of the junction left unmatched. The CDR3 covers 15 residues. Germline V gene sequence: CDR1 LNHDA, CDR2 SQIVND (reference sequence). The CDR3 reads CASSSGAGGNYGYTF. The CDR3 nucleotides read TGTGCCAGTAGCTCCGGGGCAGGGGGAAACTATGGCTACACCTTC.

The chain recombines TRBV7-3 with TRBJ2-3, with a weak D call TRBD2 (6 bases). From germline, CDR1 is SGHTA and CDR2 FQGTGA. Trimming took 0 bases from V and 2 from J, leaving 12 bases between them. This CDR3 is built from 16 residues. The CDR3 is CASSLTGGTLTDTQYF. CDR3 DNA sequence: TGTGCCAGCAGCTTAACGGGAGGTACTCTCACAGATACGCAGTATTTT. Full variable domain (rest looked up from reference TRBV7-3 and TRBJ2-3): GAGVSQTPSNKVTEKGKYVELRCDPISGHTALYWYRQSLGQGPEFLIYFQGTGAADDSGLPNDRFFAVRPEGSVSTLKIQRTERGDSAVYLCASSLTGGTLTDTQYFGPGTRLTVL.

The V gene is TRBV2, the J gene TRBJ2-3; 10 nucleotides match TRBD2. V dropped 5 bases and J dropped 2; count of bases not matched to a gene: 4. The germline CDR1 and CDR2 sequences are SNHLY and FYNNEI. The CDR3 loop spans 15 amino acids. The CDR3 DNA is TGTGCCAGCAGTTATAGCGGGGGGCACACAGATACGCAGTATTTT. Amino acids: CASSYSGGHTDTQYF. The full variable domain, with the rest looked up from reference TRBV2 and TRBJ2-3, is EPEVTQTPSHQVTQMGQEVILRCVPISNHLYFYWYRQILGQKVEFLVSFYNNEISEKSEIFDDQFSVERPDGSNFTLKIRSTKLEDSAMYFCASSYSGGHTDTQYFGPGTRLTVL.

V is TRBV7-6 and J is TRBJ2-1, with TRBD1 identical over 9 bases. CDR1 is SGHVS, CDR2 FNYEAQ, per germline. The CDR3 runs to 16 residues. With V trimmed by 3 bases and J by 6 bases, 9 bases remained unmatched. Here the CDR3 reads CASSFAGTGRRNEQFF. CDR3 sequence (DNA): TGTGCCAGCAGCTTCGCAGGGACAGGGCGTCGCAATGAGCAGTTCTTC.

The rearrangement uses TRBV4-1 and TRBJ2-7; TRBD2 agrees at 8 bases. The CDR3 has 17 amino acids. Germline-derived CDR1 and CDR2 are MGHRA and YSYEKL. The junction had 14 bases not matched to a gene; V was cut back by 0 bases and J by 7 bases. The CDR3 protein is CASSQDVPGGGVQEQYF. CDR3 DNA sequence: TGCGCCAGCAGCCAAGACGTCCCGGGAGGGGGGGTTCAAGAGCAGTACTTC.

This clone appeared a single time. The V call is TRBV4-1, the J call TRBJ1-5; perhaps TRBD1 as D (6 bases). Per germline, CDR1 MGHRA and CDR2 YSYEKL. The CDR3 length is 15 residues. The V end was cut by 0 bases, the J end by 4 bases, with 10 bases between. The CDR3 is CASSQEAGDNQPQHF. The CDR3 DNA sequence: TGCGCCAGCAGCCAAGAGGCAGGGGATAATCAGCCCCAGCATTTT.

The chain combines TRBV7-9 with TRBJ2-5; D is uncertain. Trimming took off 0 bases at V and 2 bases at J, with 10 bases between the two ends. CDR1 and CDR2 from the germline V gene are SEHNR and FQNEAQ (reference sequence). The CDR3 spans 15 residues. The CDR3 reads CASSLARRRQETQYF. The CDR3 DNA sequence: TGTGCCAGCAGCTTAGCCCGAAGGAGACAAGAGACCCAGTACTTC.

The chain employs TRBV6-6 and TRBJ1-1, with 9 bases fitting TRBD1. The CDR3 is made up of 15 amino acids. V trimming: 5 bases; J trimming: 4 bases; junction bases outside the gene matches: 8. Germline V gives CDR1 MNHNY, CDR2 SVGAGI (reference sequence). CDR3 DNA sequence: TGTGCCAGCAGTGGACCTGGACAGGGGATCACTGAAGCTTTCTTT. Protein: CASSGPGQGITEAFF.

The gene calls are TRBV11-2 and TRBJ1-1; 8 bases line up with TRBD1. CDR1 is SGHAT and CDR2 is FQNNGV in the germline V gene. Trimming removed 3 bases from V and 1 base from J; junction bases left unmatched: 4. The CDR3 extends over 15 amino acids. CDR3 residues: CASSFRQGPNTEAFF. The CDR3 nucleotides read TGTGCCAGCAGCTTCCGACAGGGGCCGAACACTGAAGCTTTCTTT.

CDR3 DNA: TGCGCCAGCAGCCAAGATCCGGGGGATACGCAGTATTTT. This translates into CASSQDPGDTQYF. The V gene is TRBV4-3, the J gene TRBJ2-3; D is perhaps TRBD2 (5 bases). V gave up 0 bases and J gave up 6 bases, with 7 bases separating them. Germline loops: CDR1 LGHNA, CDR2 YSLEER. This CDR3 spans 13 amino acids.

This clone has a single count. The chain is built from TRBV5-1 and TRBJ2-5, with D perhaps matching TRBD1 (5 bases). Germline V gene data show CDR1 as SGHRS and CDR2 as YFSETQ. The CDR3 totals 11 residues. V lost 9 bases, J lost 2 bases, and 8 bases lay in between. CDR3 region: CATTDQETQYF. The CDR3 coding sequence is TGCGCCACGACAGATCAAGAGACCCAGTACTTC. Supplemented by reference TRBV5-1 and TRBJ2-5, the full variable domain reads KAGVTQTPRYLIKTRGQQVTLSCSPISGHRSVSWYQQTPGQGLQFLFEYFSETQRNKGNFPGRFSGRQFSNSRSEMNVSTLELGDSALYLCATTDQETQYFGPGTRLLVL.